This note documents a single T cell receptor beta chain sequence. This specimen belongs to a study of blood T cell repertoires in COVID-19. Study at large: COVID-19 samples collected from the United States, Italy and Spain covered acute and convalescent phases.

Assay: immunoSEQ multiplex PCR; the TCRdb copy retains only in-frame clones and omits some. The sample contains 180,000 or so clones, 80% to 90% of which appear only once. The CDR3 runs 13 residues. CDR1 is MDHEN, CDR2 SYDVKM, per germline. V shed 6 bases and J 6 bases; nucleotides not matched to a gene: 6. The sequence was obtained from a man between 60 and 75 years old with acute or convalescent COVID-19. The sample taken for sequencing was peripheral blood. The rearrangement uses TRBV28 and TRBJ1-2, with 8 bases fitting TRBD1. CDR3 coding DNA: TGTGCCAGCAGCACAGGGGGGTCTCATGGCTACACCTTC. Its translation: CASSTGGSHGYTF.